The clone carrying this T cell receptor (beta chain) was seen only once. This entry comes from a study of blood T cell repertoires in COVID-19. Original methodology: Reference gene primer amplification in the assay estimated nucleated cell counts. TCRdb keeps only in-frame clones here, not all; method: immunoSEQ multiplex PCR. That table supplies the V and J calls and clone size; D and trimming were determined from the DNA. The sample lists hundreds of thousands of clones; 88% were seen once. Patients at the Seattle site were enrolled during active infection and followed longitudinally. Trimming cost V 3 bases and J 0 bases, with 12 bases left between them. Germline values: CDR1 WSHSY, CDR2 SAAADI. This CDR3 region has 17 residues.

Sequencing was performed on peripheral blood. This sequence originates from a woman in her seventies with COVID-19, enrolled during active disease. The chain carries TRBV10-2 and TRBJ2-6, with D tentatively TRBD2 (5 bases). This CDR3 reads CASSDRGLLSGANVLTF. DNA for the CDR3: TGCGCCAGCAGTGATAGAGGGTTGCTCTCTGGGGCCAACGTCCTGACTTTC.